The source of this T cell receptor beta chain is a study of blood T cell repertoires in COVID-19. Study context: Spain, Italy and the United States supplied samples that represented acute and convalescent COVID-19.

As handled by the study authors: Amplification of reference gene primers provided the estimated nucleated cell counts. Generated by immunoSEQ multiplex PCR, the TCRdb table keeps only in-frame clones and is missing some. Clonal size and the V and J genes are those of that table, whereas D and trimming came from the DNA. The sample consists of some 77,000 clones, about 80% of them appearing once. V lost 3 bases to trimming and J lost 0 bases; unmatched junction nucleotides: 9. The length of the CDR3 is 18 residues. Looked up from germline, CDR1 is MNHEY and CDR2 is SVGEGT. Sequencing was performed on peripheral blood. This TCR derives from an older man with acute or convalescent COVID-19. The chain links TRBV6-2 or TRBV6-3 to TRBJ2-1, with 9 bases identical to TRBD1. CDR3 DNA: TGTGCCAGCAGTTATAACCCGGGACAGGGACTCTCCTACAATGAGCAGTTCTTC. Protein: CASSYNPGQGLSYNEQFF.